These 30 T cell receptor beta chains came from one sample sequenced in a study of blood T cell repertoires in COVID-19. TCRdb's table, derived via immunoSEQ multiplex PCR, lists solely in-frame clones and lacks some. The sample has 300,000 to 400,000 clones, about nine tenths seen once. What was sequenced was PBMCs or T cells enriched from blood (not recorded which). The receptors come from a man between 60 and 75 years old who had recovered from COVID-19.

CDR3 residues: CASSPGHSNTEAFF. As DNA, the CDR3 is TGTGCCAGCAGCCCGGGACACTCAAACACTGAAGCTTTCTTT. This rearrangement joins TRBV7-3 to TRBJ1-1; a possible D gene is TRBD1 (6 bases). This CDR3 contains 14 residues. Germline V CDR1 and CDR2: SGHTA, FQGTGA. V lost 5 bases to trimming and J lost 2 bases, with 12 bases between them. The complete variable domain, with remaining parts taken from reference TRBV7-3 and TRBJ1-1, reads GAGVSQTPSNKVTEKGKYVELRCDPISGHTALYWYRQSLGQGPEFLIYFQGTGAADDSGLPNDRFFAVRPEGSVSTLKIQRTERGDSAVYLCASSPGHSNTEAFFGQGTRLTVV.

The CDR3 nucleotides are TGTGCCAGCAGCGTAGTAGCCGGGGGACGCCAGCAGAACACCATATATTTT. This sequence encodes CASSVVAGGRQQNTIYF. The V gene is TRBV9, the J gene TRBJ1-3; a possible D gene is TRBD1 (5 bases). V was clipped by 0 bases and J by 7 bases, with 20 bases between them. Germline lookup yields CDR1 SGDLS and CDR2 YYNGEE. The CDR3 consists of 17 residues.

This chain joins TRBV19 and TRBJ1-1, with 9 bases aligning to TRBD1. The germline V gene has CDR1 LNHDA and CDR2 SQIVND (reference sequence). This CDR3 has 15 residues. The V segment lost 3 bases and the J segment 4 bases; nucleotides outside the gene matches: 6. The CDR3 DNA follows: TGTGCCAGTAGTATCTCAGACAGGGGGACCACTGAAGCTTTCTTT. Protein: CASSISDRGTTEAFF.

The chain uses TRBV9 and TRBJ1-1; no clear D. The CDR3 totals 13 residues. Germline V gene lookup returns CDR1 SGDLS and CDR2 YYNGEE. V was pared by 5 bases and J by 11 bases, with 19 bases between. CDR3 in amino acids: CASSAGLLREAFF. The CDR3 DNA is TGTGCCAGCAGTGCGGGCCTATTGAGGGAGGCTTTCTTT.

The V and J genes are TRBV7-2 and TRBJ2-5; TRBD1 matches 8 bases. CDR1 SGHTA and CDR2 FQGNSA come from the germline V gene. The CDR3 covers 14 residues. V was pared by 4 bases and J by 2 bases, with 3 bases of the junction left unmatched. As DNA, the CDR3 is TGTGCCAGCAGCTCCCGGACAGGGCAAGAGACCCAGTACTTC. Its protein product is CASSSRTGQETQYF.

The J gene is TRBJ1-4, the V gene TRBV28, with 11 nucleotides matching TRBD1. The CDR3 spans 16 residues. The ends lost 4 bases at V and 7 bases at J; junction bases unmatched: 8. The V gene's germline CDR1 is MDHEN and CDR2 SYDVKM. CDR3 sequence: CASSSDGQGASEKLFF. The CDR3 nucleotides read TGTGCCAGCAGTTCCGACGGACAGGGGGCCAGTGAAAAACTGTTTTTT.

This clone has just one count. This chain uses TRBV24-1 with TRBJ2-2, with a tentative D call TRBD1 (7 bases). Germline CDR1 is KGHDR and CDR2 is SFDVKD. This CDR3 is built from 14 residues. V was shortened by 5 bases and J by 5 bases, with 11 bases between the two germline ends. Here the CDR3 reads CATSGQGGTGELFF. The CDR3 nucleotides read TGTGCCACCAGTGGACAGGGAGGTACCGGGGAGCTGTTTTTT.

V usage is TRBV5-1 and J usage is TRBJ2-7; D remains unclear. CDR3 length equals 14 residues. With 4 bases removed from V and 0 bases from J, the gap between germline ends came to 11 bases. CDR1 SGHRS and CDR2 YFSETQ come from the germline V gene. The DNA of the CDR3 is TGCGCCAGCAGCCAGCTCGGGTTCTCCTACGAGCAGTACTTC. It specifies CASSQLGFSYEQYF.

CDR3: CASSTTGNEQFF. CDR3 DNA sequence: TGTGCCAGCAGCACCACTGGCAATGAGCAGTTCTTC. The genes are TRBV11-3 and TRBJ2-1; D is undetermined. The CDR3 loop spans 12 amino acids. V lost 5 bases, J lost 6 bases, and 8 bases lay in between. Germline CDR1 is SGHNT and CDR2 is YENEEA.

The CDR3 bases are TGTGCCAGCAGCGGACAGGGCAGCTATGGCTACACCTTC. The encoded protein is CASSGQGSYGYTF. The V and J genes are TRBV9 and TRBJ1-2; 7 nucleotides align to TRBD1. Germline trimming cut 3 bases from V and 4 bases from J; bases unmatched to any gene: 3. The CDR3 runs to 13 residues. In germline, CDR1 is SGDLS, CDR2 YYNGEE.

The rearrangement joins TRBV3-1 (or the pseudogene TRBV3-2) to TRBJ2-7; no definite D call. Trimming removed 1 base at V and 3 bases at J, with 10 bases between. The CDR3 has 14 amino acids. Germline assignment: CDR1 LGHDT and CDR2 YNNKEL (reference sequence). The CDR3 bases are TGTGCCAGCAGCCAAGCTCCCGGTCACTACGAGCAGTACTTC. Protein: CASSQAPGHYEQYF.

With regard to this clone: Other DNA sequences from this sample encode an identical CDR3 as well. The chain joins TRBV28 to TRBJ2-2, with D maybe TRBD1 (5 bases). Germline V lookup: CDR1 MDHEN, CDR2 SYDVKM. The CDR3 consists of 14 residues. Trimming removed 2 bases at V and 1 base at J, with 5 bases between. The CDR3 DNA reads TGTGCCAGCAGTTTAGGACAGAACACCGGGGAGCTGTTTTTT. This codes for CASSLGQNTGELFF. The full variable domain, its missing parts supplied by reference TRBV28 and TRBJ2-2, is DVKVTQSSRYLVKRTGEKVFLECVQDMDHENMFWYRQDPGLGLRLIYFSYDVKMKEKGDIPEGYSVSREKKERFSLILESASTNQTSMYLCASSLGQNTGELFFGEGSRLTVL.

This sequence joins TRBV11-3 and TRBJ2-1, with D unresolved. V gave up 5 bases and J gave up 7 bases, with 15 bases separating them. CDR3 size: 14 residues. CDR1 SGHNT and CDR2 YENEEA come from the germline V gene. The CDR3 sequence: CASSKTDTPNEQFF. CDR3 coding DNA: TGTGCCAGCAGCAAAACTGATACGCCGAATGAGCAGTTCTTC.

The chain couples TRBV2 to TRBJ2-7; 8 bases agree with TRBD1. V lost 8 bases to trimming and J lost 2 bases; unmatched junction nucleotides: 11. Germline V gives CDR1 SNHLY, CDR2 FYNNEI. The CDR3 runs to 15 residues. In nucleotides, the CDR3 is TGTGCCAGCTGCACCTCAGGGGGCGGCACCTACGAGCAGTACTTC. It specifies CASCTSGGGTYEQYF. The full variable domain, with the rest looked up from reference TRBV2 and TRBJ2-7, is EPEVTQTPSHQVTQMGQEVILRCVPISNHLYFYWYRQILGQKVEFLVSFYNNEISEKSEIFDDQFSVERPDGSNFTLKIRSTKLEDSAMYFCASCTSGGGTYEQYFGPGTRLTVT.

The chain employs TRBV24-1 and TRBJ2-1, with 7 nucleotides matching TRBD1. In germline, CDR1 is KGHDR, CDR2 SFDVKD. CDR3 length: 16 amino acids. V lost 1 base to trimming and J lost 8 bases; unmatched junction nucleotides: 10. The DNA for the CDR3 is TGTGCCACCAGTGATTTAAAAGGGCCTACAGGGGATGAGCAGTTCTTC. This translates into CATSDLKGPTGDEQFF.

In DNA form, the CDR3 reads TGTGCCAGCAGTTTAAGGGGAGGCTACGAGCAGTACTTC. Translated, it gives CASSLRGGYEQYF. This chain joins TRBV27 and TRBJ2-7, with D possibly matching TRBD2 (6 bases). V lost 2 bases to trimming and J lost 3 bases, with 8 bases between them. The CDR3 sequence is 13 residues long. In germline, CDR1 is MNHEY, CDR2 SMNVEV (reference sequence).

This clone was seen only once. CDR3 DNA sequence: TGTGCCATCGGACAGCAAGAGACCCAGTACTTC. This translates into CAIGQQETQYF. The V and J genes are TRBV10-3 and TRBJ2-5; a possible D gene is TRBD1 (6 bases). Per the germline V gene, CDR1 is ENHRY and CDR2 is SYGVKD. There are 11 residues in the CDR3. V gave up 8 bases and J gave up 2 bases, with 6 bases separating them.

The chain combines TRBV6-5 with TRBJ1-1; possibly TRBD1 for D (6 bases). Trimming took off 4 bases at V and 1 base at J, with 7 bases between the two ends. Germline CDR1 reads MNHEY; CDR2 reads SVGAGI. The CDR3 spans 13 residues. This CDR3 is CASSSQGNTEAFF. CDR3 nucleotides: TGTGCCAGCAGTTCACAGGGGAACACTGAAGCTTTCTTT.

V and J are TRBV5-1 and TRBJ2-7; D perhaps matches TRBD1 (6 bases). The CDR3 loop spans 16 amino acids. Trimming cost V 0 bases and J 2 bases, with 15 bases left between them. CDR1 and CDR2 from the germline V gene are SGHRS and YFSETQ. CDR3 amino acids: CASSLERPGDPYEQYF. The CDR3 bases are TGCGCCAGCAGCTTGGAAAGGCCAGGGGATCCCTACGAGCAGTACTTC.

The J gene is TRBJ1-2, the V gene TRBV7-9; possible D gene TRBD1, 6 bases. The V gene's germline CDR1 is SEHNR and CDR2 FQNEAQ (reference sequence). This CDR3 region has 14 residues. Trimming shortened V by 4 bases and J by 8 bases, and 17 bases separated the two germline ends. The CDR3 region has the DNA TGTGCCAGCAGCTACGACAGGACGATTGGGGGCTACACCTTC. Its protein is CASSYDRTIGGYTF.

The chain joins TRBV30 to TRBJ2-5, with D unresolved. The length of the CDR3 is 13 residues. V dropped 0 bases and J dropped 5 bases, with 10 bases sitting between them. Germline values: CDR1 GTSNPN, CDR2 SVGIG (reference sequence). CDR3 residues: CAWSVRSPETQYF. CDR3 DNA sequence: TGTGCCTGGAGTGTACGGAGTCCTGAGACCCAGTACTTC.

The chain joins TRBV19 to TRBJ2-4, with TRBD1 as a possible D gene (5 bases). The CDR3 contains 16 residues. V was trimmed by 5 bases and J by 2 bases, leaving 16 bases between them. CDR1 is LNHDA and CDR2 is SQIVND in the germline V gene (reference sequence). The CDR3 spells CASSPKAQAPKNIQYF. In DNA form, the CDR3 reads TGTGCCAGTAGTCCAAAGGCACAGGCCCCCAAAAACATTCAGTACTTC.

The chain has TRBV6-2 or TRBV6-3 and TRBJ1-5; D unresolved. Germline V gene lookup returns CDR1 MNHEY and CDR2 SVGEGT. CDR3 size: 13 residues. Deletions cut 1 base from V and 4 bases from J, with 5 bases between. The CDR3, as DNA: TGTGCCAGCAGTTACTTGGCAAATCAGCCCCAGCATTTT. Translation gives CASSYLANQPQHF.

The CDR3, as DNA: TGCGCCAGCTCACCGGCTGAGGGTAGCAATCAGCCCCAGCATTTT. This sequence encodes CASSPAEGSNQPQHF. The rearrangement uses TRBV4-1 and TRBJ1-5, with D unresolved. The V end was cut by 8 bases, the J end by 0 bases, with 14 bases between. The germline V gene has CDR1 MGHRA and CDR2 YSYEKL. The CDR3 is made up of 15 amino acids.

The count of this clone is one. The chain recombines TRBV5-1 with TRBJ2-3; no reliable D call. Germline values: CDR1 SGHRS, CDR2 YFSETQ. The CDR3 has 15 residues. Between the trimmed V and J ends, which lost 0 bases and 1 base, there was a span of 9 bases. The CDR3 DNA follows: TGCGCCAGCAGCTTGGACTATGCGGGCACAGATACGCAGTATTTT. Translation gives CASSLDYAGTDTQYF.

V gene TRBV5-1 combines with J gene TRBJ1-2; 11 bases fit TRBD1. Germline V gene lookup returns CDR1 SGHRS and CDR2 YFSETQ. This CDR3 is 15 amino acids long. Trimming removed 0 bases from V and 8 bases from J; junction bases left unmatched: 6. In DNA, the CDR3 is TGCGCCAGCAGCTTGGCCGGGACAGGGGGATGGGGCTACACCTTC. Residues: CASSLAGTGGWGYTF. The variable domain in full, completed from reference TRBV5-1 and TRBJ1-2, reads KAGVTQTPRYLIKTRGQQVTLSCSPISGHRSVSWYQQTPGQGLQFLFEYFSETQRNKGNFPGRFSGRQFSNSRSEMNVSTLELGDSALYLCASSLAGTGGWGYTFGSGTRLTVV.

This clone was seen a few times. The rearrangement joins TRBV3-1 (or the pseudogene TRBV3-2) to TRBJ1-2; 8 bases fit TRBD1. V shed 3 bases and J 7 bases; nucleotides not matched to a gene: 10. The CDR3 spans 15 residues. The germline gives CDR1 LGHDT, CDR2 YNNKEL (reference sequence). In DNA, the CDR3 is TGTGCCAGCAGCCACACGGACAGGGAATCCGCTGGCTACACCTTC. It is translated as CASSHTDRESAGYTF.

The rearrangement uses TRBV27 and TRBJ1-2, with TRBD1 identical over 7 bases. CDR3 length: 13 amino acids. V dropped 4 bases and J dropped 4; count of bases not matched to a gene: 3. CDR1 MNHEY and CDR2 SMNVEV come from the germline V gene (reference sequence). CDR3 residues: CASSSGTVYGYTF. DNA of the CDR3: TGTGCCAGCAGTTCTGGGACAGTCTATGGCTACACCTTC.

V usage is TRBV5-4 and J usage is TRBJ2-1; 11 bases map to TRBD2. V shed 1 base, J shed 7 bases, and the junction held 4 bases outside the gene matches. This CDR3 has 15 amino acids. Germline values: CDR1 SGHNT, CDR2 YYREEE (reference sequence). DNA of the CDR3: TGTGCCAGCAGCTTGACTAGCGGGAGTCTTAATGAGCAGTTCTTC. Translating it yields CASSLTSGSLNEQFF.

The V gene is TRBV4-2, the J gene TRBJ2-1, with 9 nucleotides matching TRBD2. V lost 0 bases, J lost 4 bases, and 4 bases stayed unmatched. CDR1 is LGHNA and CDR2 is YNFKEQ in the germline V gene. The CDR3 length is 16 residues. Here the CDR3 reads CASSQEFTSGYNEQFF. In DNA, the CDR3 is TGTGCCAGCAGCCAAGAGTTTACTAGCGGGTACAATGAGCAGTTCTTC.